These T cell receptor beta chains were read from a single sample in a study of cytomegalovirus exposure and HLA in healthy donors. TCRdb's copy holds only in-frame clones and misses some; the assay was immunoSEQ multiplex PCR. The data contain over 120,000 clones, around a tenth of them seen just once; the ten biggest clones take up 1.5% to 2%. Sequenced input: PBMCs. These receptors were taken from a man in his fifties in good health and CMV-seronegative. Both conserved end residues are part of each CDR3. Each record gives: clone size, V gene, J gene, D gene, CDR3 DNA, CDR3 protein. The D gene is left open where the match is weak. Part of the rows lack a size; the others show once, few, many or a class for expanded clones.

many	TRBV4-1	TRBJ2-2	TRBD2	TGCGCCAGCAGTGACTGGGCCCCCGGACTAGCGATCACCGGGGAGCTGTTTTTT	CASSDWAPGLAITGELFF
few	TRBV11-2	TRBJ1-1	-	TGTGCCAGCAGCCAAGGGGCATACACTGAAGCTTTCTTT	CASSQGAYTEAFF
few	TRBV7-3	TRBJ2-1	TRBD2	TGTGCCAGCAGCCAAAACCCTAGCGGGAATTACAATGAGCAGTTCTTC	CASSQNPSGNYNEQFF
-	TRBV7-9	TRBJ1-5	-	TGTGCCAGCAGCTTAGGACAACAGCCCCAGCATTTT	CASSLGQQPQHF
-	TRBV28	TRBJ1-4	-	TGTGCCAGCAACGAACAGACGAATGAAAAACTGTTTTTT	CASNEQTNEKLFF
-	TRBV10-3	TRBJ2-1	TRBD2	TGTGCCATCAGTGATATAGCGGGGGGGTACAATGAGCAGTTCTTC	CAISDIAGGYNEQFF
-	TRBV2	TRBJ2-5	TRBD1	TGTGCCAGAACAGGGACAGTAAGAGAGACCCAGTACTTC	CARTGTVRETQYF
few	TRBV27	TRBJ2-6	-	TGTGCCAGCAGGTTCCTACAGGACTCTGGGGCCAACGTCCTGACTTTC	CASRFLQDSGANVLTF
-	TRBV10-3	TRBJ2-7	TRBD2	TGTGCCATCAGACCCCCTGGGACTAGCGGGACGTACGAGCAGTACTTC	CAIRPPGTSGTYEQYF
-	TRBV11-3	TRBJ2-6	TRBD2	TGTGCCAGCAGCTGGGGGGGCTCTGGGGCCAACGTCCTGACTTTC	CASSWGGSGANVLTF
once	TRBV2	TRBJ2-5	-	TGTGCCAGCAGTGACGGGAGGGGGCGCGGGGAGACCCAGTACTTC	CASSDGRGRGETQYF
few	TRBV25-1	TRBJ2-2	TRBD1	TGTGCCAGCAGGGGACAGGGTAGAGGCACCGGGGAGCTGTTTTTT	CASRGQGRGTGELFF
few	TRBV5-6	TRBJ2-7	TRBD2	TGTGCCAGCAGCTTGTATAGCGGGGCTATGTACGAGCAGTACTTC	CASSLYSGAMYEQYF
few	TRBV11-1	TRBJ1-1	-	TGTGCCAGCAGCTTAGCAAAGTATAGCGGCGGGCGGGACACTGAAGCTTTCTTT	CASSLAKYSGGRDTEAFF
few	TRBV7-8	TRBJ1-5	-	TGTGCCAGCAGCCTCGCTGGGGCAGCAAGTACGAATCAGCCCCAGCATTTT	CASSLAGAASTNQPQHF
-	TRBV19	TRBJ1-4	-	TGTGCCAGTCGAACCGGGGGGGATGAAAAACTGTTTTTT	CASRTGGDEKLFF
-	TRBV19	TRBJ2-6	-	TGTGCCAGTATCCCCGGACAGACTGGGGCCAACGTCCTGACTTTC	CASIPGQTGANVLTF
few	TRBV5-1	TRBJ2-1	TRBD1	TGCGCCAGCAGCTTGGTTCAGGGGGCGAATGAGCAGTTCTTC	CASSLVQGANEQFF
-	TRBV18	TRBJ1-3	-	TGTGCCAGCTCTAACCGGGGGGTCGGATCTGGAAACACCATATATTTT	CASSNRGVGSGNTIYF
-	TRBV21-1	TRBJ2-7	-	TGTGCCAGCAGCCCCCGAATAGCGGGAGGGCCAGGGGAGCAGTACTTC	CASSPRIAGGPGEQYF
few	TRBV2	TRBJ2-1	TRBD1	TGTGCCAGCAGTTGGACAGGTGGGGTAGGTGAGCAGTTCTTC	CASSWTGGVGEQFF
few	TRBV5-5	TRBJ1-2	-	TGTGCCAGCAGCTTGATGGGGGCCTATGGCTACACCTTC	CASSLMGAYGYTF
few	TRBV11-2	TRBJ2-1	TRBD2	TGTGCCAGCAGCTCCCGGACTAGCGGGGGGCCAAGGTCCTACAATGAGCAGTTCTTC	CASSSRTSGGPRSYNEQFF
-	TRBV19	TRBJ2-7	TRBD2	TGTGCCAGTAGCCCCAGCGGGAGCGCCTCCTACGAGCAGTACTTC	CASSPSGSASYEQYF
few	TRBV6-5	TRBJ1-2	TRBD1	TGTGCCAGCACCTCCCCGACAGGGGGAATCTATGGCTACACCTTC	CASTSPTGGIYGYTF
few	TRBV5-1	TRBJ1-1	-	TGCGCCAGCAGCAAGGGACACCTGGTGTTTGGTGAAGCTTTCTTT	CASSKGHLVFGEAFF
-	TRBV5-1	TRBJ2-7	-	TGCGCCAGCAGCCAAGGGGGAGTAGGTGGCTACGAGCAGTACTTC	CASSQGGVGGYEQYF
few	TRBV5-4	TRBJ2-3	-	TGTGCCAGCAGCTTGGACAGGGACCCTAGCACAGATACGCAGTATTTT	CASSLDRDPSTDTQYF
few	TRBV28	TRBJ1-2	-	TGTGCCAGCAGTCCCCCTACAGGGTTTGGCTACACCTTC	CASSPPTGFGYTF
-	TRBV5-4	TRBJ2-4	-	TGTGCCAGCAGCTTGGGTGGTCGGGAAAACATTCAGTACTTC	CASSLGGRENIQYF
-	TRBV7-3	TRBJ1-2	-	TGTGCCAGCAGCTTAAACAGGGAAGACGGCTACACCTTC	CASSLNREDGYTF
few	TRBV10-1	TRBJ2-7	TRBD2	TGCGCCAGCAGTTTGACTAGCGGCCCCTACGAGCAGTACTTC	CASSLTSGPYEQYF